Here is one TCR beta chain with its context. Its cognate antigen is unknown. These data originate in a study of cytomegalovirus exposure and HLA in healthy donors. Study conclusions and caveats: TCR sequences were mostly rare, though some public TCRs occurred in many donors.

Data came from immunoSEQ multiplex PCR; TCRdb stores just in-frame clones and leaves some out. The repertoire holds 55,000 to 65,000 clones, with around 90% as singletons. V lost 1 base and J 3 bases, leaving 16 bases between the germline ends. The germline gives CDR1 MGHRA, CDR2 YSYEKL. The CDR3 length is 16 residues. The chain uses TRBV4-1 and TRBJ2-7; D may be TRBD1 (6 bases). The clonotype originates from a man between 18 and 35 years old in good health and CMV-seronegative. Sequencing used PBMCs. CDR3 protein: CASSQVTQGLLYEQYF. DNA of the CDR3: TGCGCCAGCAGCCAAGTGACACAGGGATTGCTCTACGAGCAGTACTTC.